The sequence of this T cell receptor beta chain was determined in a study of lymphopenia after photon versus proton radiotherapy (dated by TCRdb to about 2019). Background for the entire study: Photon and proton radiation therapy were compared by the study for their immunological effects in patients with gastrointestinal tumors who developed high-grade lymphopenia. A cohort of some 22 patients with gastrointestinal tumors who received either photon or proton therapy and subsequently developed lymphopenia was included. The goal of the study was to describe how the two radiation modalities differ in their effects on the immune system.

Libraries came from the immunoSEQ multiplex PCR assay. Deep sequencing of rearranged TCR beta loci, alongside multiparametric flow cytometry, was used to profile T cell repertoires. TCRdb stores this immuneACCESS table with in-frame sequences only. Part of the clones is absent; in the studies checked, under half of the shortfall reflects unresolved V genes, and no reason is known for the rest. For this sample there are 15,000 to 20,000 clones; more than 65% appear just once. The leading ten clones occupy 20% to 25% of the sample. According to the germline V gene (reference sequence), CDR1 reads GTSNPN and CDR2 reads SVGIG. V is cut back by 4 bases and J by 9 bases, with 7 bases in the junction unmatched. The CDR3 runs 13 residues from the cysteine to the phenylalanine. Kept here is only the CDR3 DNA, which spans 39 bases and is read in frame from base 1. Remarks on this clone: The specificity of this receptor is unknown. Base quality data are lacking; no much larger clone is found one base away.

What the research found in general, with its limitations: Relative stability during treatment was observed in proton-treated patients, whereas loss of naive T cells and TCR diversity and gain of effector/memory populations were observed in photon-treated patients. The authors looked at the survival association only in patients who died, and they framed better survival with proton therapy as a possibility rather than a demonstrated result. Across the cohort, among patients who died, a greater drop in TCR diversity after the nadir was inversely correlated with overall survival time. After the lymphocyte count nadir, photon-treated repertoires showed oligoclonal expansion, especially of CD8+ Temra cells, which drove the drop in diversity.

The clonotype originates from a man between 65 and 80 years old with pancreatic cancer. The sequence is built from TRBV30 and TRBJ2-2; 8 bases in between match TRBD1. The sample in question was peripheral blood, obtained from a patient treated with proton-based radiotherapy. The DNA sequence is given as TGTGCCTGGACCCCATCAGGGGGCCGGGAGCTGTTTTTT. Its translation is CAWTPSGGRELFF.